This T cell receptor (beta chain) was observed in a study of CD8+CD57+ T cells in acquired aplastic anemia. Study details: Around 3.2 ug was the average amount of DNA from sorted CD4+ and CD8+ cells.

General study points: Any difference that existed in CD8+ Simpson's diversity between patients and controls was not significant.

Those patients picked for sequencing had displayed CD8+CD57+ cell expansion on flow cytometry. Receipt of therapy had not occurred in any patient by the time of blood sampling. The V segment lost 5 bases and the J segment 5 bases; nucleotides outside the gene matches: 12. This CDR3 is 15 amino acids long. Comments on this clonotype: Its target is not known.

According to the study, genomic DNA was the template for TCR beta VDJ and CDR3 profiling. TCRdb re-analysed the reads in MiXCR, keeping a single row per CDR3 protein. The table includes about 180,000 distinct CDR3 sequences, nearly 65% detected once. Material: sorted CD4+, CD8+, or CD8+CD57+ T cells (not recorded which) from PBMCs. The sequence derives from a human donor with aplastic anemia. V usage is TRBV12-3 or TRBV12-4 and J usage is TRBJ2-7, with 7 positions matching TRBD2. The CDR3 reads CASSETVAGLDEQYF. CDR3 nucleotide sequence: TGTGCCAGCAGTGAAACAGTAGCGGGCTTGGACGAGCAGTACTTC.